The 8 T cell receptor beta chains listed next were all sequenced from one sample in a study of OX40 agonist ivuxolimab in advanced cancers. Sequencing used immunoSEQ multiplex PCR; TCRdb keeps in-frame clones, though not all of them. The sample includes 60,000 to 70,000 clones, around 79% of them seen just once. This sample comprised CD4+ or CD8+ T cells sorted from blood, obtained in a trial of the OX40 agonist ivuxolimab. The receptors come from an adult with an advanced solid tumor such as melanoma, head and neck, liver or kidney cancer.

The V call is TRBV28, the J call TRBJ1-5; 9 bases are a match to TRBD1. The CDR3 runs 15 residues. Germline values: CDR1 MDHEN, CDR2 SYDVKM. The junction had 9 bases not matched to a gene; V was cut back by 5 bases and J by 7 bases. The CDR3 reads CASSQLGQGTQPQHF. The CDR3 region has the DNA TGTGCCAGCAGTCAACTGGGACAGGGCACACAGCCCCAGCATTTT.

V and J are TRBV11-2 and TRBJ1-2, with a tentative D call TRBD1 (6 bases). This CDR3 contains 13 residues. Germline V lookup: CDR1 SGHAT, CDR2 FQNNGV. Between the trimmed V and J ends, which lost 7 bases and 5 bases, there was a span of 14 bases. CDR3 sequence: CASNRTGRYGYTF. CDR3 nucleotides: TGTGCCAGCAACCGTACAGGGAGGTATGGCTACACCTTC.

The chain links TRBV6-1 to TRBJ2-2, with no clear D. CDR3 length: 14 residues. Germline-derived CDR1 and CDR2 are MNHNS and SASEGT. V lost 2 bases and J 4 bases, leaving 8 bases between the germline ends. The CDR3 DNA reads as TGTGCCAGCAGTGAAAATATCCTCACCGGGGAGCTGTTTTTT. Encoded protein: CASSENILTGELFF.

The gene calls are TRBV10-2 and TRBJ2-3; 10 nucleotides align to TRBD2. There are 15 residues in the CDR3. From germline, CDR1 is WSHSY and CDR2 SAAADI. Trimming cost V 6 bases and J 0 bases; bases outside gene matches: 3. Here the CDR3 reads CASRGTSVSTDTQYF. CDR3 sequence (DNA): TGCGCCAGCAGGGGGACTAGCGTGAGCACAGATACGCAGTATTTT.

This sequence joins TRBV19 and TRBJ2-3; 10 nucleotides line up with TRBD2. V lost 5 bases, J lost 8 bases, and 19 bases stayed unmatched. This CDR3 comprises 18 residues. Germline V gives CDR1 LNHDA, CDR2 SQIVND (reference sequence). The CDR3 DNA reads TGTGCCAGTAGTTCCCAATCGGGGGCTAGCGGGAGTCGGGCTACGCAGTATTTT. This codes for CASSSQSGASGSRATQYF.

The CDR3 region has the DNA TGTGCCAGCAGATCTCTCCTCCCCCAGCCCCAGCATTTT. It is translated as CASRSLLPQPQHF. The V call is TRBV28, the J call TRBJ1-5, with D hard to call. Per the germline V gene, CDR1 is MDHEN and CDR2 is SYDVKM. V was shortened by 6 bases and J by 7 bases, with 13 bases between the two germline ends. The CDR3 loop spans 13 amino acids.

This clone occurred a few times. The genes are TRBV6-5 and TRBJ1-2, with unresolved D. The V end was cut by 3 bases, the J end by 6 bases, with 14 bases between. In germline, CDR1 is MNHEY, CDR2 SVGAGI. This CDR3 has 14 amino acids. The CDR3 DNA reads TGTGCCAGCAGTTATGAGTTGGGGTCAGATGGCTACACCTTC. Translated, it gives CASSYELGSDGYTF.

This chain links TRBV6-6 with TRBJ2-6, with D perhaps TRBD2 (5 bases). Germline V gene data show CDR1 as MNHNY and CDR2 as SVGAGI (reference sequence). The CDR3 has 16 amino acids. V shed 6 bases and J shed 2 bases, with 14 bases lying between them. The CDR3 nucleotides read TGTGCCAGCAGCCGAGGGTATGGGGCTGGGGCCAACGTCCTGACTTTC. It encodes CASSRGYGAGANVLTF.